This T cell receptor (beta chain) stems from a study of blood T cell repertoires in COVID-19. Across the study: Nucleic acid was either cDNA or gDNA, and it came from T cells, B-cell-depleted T cells, or PBMCs.

The study drew participants aged 18 to 89 years from 20 to 30 US areas. Clones were sequenced by immunoSEQ multiplex PCR, and TCRdb holds only the in-frame ones, with some missing. There are about 150,000 clones in the sample; over 75% occur only once, and 1.2% lies in the top ten. The CDR3 contains 15 residues. Per germline, CDR1 MNHEY and CDR2 SMNVEV (reference sequence). J lost 8 bases, V lost 6 bases, and 15 bases had no gene match. The clonotype originates from a woman aged 25-40 years with acute COVID-19. The chain carries TRBV27 and TRBJ1-1; TRBD1 matches 7 bases. Input material: PBMCs or T cells enriched from blood (not recorded which). In nucleotides, the CDR3 is TGTGCCAGCAGCCCCCGTTCCCCCACAGGGGAAGAAGCTTTCTTT. Its translation is CASSPRSPTGEEAFF.